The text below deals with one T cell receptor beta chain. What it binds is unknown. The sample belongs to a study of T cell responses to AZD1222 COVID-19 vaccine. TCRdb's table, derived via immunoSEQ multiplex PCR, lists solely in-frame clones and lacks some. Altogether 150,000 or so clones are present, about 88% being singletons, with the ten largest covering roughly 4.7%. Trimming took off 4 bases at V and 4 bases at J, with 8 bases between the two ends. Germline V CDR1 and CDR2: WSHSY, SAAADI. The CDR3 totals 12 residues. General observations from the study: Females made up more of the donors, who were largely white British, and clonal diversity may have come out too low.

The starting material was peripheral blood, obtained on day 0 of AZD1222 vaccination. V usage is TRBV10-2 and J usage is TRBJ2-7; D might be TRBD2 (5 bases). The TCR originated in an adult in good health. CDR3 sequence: CASSVRGYEQYF. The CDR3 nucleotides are TGCGCCAGCAGTGTACGGGGATACGAGCAGTACTTC.